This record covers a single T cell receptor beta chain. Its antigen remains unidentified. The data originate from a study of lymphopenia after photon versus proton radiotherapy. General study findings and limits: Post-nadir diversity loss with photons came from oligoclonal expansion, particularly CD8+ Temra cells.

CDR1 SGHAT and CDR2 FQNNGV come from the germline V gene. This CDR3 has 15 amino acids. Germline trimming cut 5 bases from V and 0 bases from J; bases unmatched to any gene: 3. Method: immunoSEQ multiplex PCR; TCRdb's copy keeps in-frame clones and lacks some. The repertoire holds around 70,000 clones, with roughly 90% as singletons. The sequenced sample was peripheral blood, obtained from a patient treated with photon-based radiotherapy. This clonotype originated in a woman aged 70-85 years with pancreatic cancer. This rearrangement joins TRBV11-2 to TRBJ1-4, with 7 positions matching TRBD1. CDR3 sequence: CASSDGQATNEKLFF. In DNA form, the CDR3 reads TGTGCCAGCAGCGACGGACAGGCAACTAATGAAAAACTGTTTTTT.